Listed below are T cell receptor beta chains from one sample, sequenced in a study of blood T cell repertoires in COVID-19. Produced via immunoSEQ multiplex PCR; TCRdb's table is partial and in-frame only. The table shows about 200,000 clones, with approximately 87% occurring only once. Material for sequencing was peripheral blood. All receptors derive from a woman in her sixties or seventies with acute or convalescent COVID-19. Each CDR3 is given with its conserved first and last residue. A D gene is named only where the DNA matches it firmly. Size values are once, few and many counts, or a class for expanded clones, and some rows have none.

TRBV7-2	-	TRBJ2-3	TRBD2	CASSFSRLAGSDTQYF	TGTGCCAGCAGCTTTAGCCGACTAGCGGGGTCAGATACGCAGTATTTT
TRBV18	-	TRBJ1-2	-	CASSPDSPHYGYTF	TGTGCCAGCTCACCGGACAGTCCTCACTATGGCTACACCTTC
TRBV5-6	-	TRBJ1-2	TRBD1	CASSPGTGLGGSGYGYTF	TGTGCCAGCAGCCCGGGGACAGGGCTTGGAGGCTCCGGGTATGGCTACACCTTC
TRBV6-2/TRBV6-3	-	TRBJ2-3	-	CASSYAGRGLTDTQYF	TGTGCCAGCAGTTACGCAGGTCGCGGACTCACAGATACGCAGTATTTT
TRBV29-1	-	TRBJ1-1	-	CSVRVNGGVEAFF	TGCAGCGTTCGCGTTAATGGAGGGGTTGAAGCTTTCTTT
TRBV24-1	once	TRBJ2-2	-	CATSKSGANTGELFF	TGTGCCACCAGTAAGAGCGGAGCGAACACCGGGGAGCTGTTTTTT
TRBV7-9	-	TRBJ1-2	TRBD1	CASSLAGGKRGYGYTF	TGTGCCAGCAGCTTGGCAGGGGGTAAACGGGGCTATGGCTACACCTTC
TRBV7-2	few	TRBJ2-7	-	CASSFPGSEQYF	TGTGCCAGCAGCTTCCCTGGCTCCGAGCAGTACTTC
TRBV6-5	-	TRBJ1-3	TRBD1	CASSYGQGSGNTIYF	TGTGCCAGCAGTTACGGACAGGGCTCAGGAAACACCATATATTTT
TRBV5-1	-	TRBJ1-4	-	CASSLMAVERKLFF	TGCGCCAGCAGCTTGATGGCGGTGGAGCGAAAACTGTTTTTT
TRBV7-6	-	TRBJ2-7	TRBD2	CASSLVAGGDEQYF	TGTGCCAGCAGCTTAGTAGCGGGGGGGGACGAGCAGTACTTC
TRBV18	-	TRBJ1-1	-	CASSATGITEAFF	TGTGCCAGCTCAGCCACAGGGATAACTGAAGCTTTCTTT
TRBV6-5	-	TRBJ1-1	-	CASKRSMNTEAFF	TGTGCCAGCAAGCGCAGCATGAACACTGAAGCTTTCTTT
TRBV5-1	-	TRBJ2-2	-	CASSPLGVANTGELFF	TGCGCCAGCAGCCCCCTAGGGGTCGCGAACACCGGGGAGCTGTTTTTT
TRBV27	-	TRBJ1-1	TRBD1	CASSAGDRDTEAFF	TGTGCCAGCAGTGCTGGGGACAGGGACACTGAAGCTTTCTTT
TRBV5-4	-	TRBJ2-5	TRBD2	CASSLSGGARETQYF	TGTGCCAGCAGCCTAAGCGGGGGGGCGCGAGAGACCCAGTACTTC
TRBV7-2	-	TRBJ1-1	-	CASSFTGLNTEAFF	TGTGCCAGCAGCTTTACCGGGTTGAACACTGAAGCTTTCTTT
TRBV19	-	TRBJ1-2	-	CAASSRRWGENYGYTF	TGTGCCGCCAGTTCACGTCGGTGGGGGGAGAACTATGGCTACACCTTC
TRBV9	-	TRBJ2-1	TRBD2	CASSADPGGREQFF	TGTGCCAGCAGCGCAGACCCGGGGGGACGGGAGCAGTTCTTC
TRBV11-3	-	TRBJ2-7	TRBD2	CASSQRTSGTPKVQYF	TGTGCCAGCAGCCAAAGGACTAGCGGGACTCCCAAGGTGCAGTACTTC
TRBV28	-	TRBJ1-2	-	CASSTGGANYGYTF	TGTGCCAGCAGTACAGGTGGAGCTAACTATGGCTACACCTTC
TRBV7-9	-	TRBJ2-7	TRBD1	CASSLRGTAYSYEQYF	TGTGCCAGCAGCTTAAGGGGGACAGCCTACTCCTACGAGCAGTACTTC
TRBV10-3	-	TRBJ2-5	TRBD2	CAISSSGGAGETQYF	TGTGCCATCAGCTCTAGCGGGGGGGCGGGAGAGACCCAGTACTTC
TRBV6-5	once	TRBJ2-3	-	CASKKLVITDTQYF	TGTGCCAGCAAAAAGCTCGTCATCACAGATACGCAGTATTTT
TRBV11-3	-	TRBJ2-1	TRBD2	CASSQGLAGNEQFF	TGTGCCAGCAGCCAGGGACTAGCGGGGAATGAGCAGTTCTTC
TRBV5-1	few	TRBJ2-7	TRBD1	CASSLAPGTGSEQYF	TGCGCCAGCAGCTTGGCCCCCGGGACAGGGTCCGAGCAGTACTTC
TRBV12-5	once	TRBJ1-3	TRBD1	CASGGQGANTIYF	TGTGCTAGTGGGGGACAGGGGGCCAACACCATATATTTT
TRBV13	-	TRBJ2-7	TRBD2	CASSPSGSSYEQYF	TGTGCCAGCAGCCCAAGCGGGAGCTCCTACGAGCAGTACTTC
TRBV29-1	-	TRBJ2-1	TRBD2	CSVGGSSGYNEQFF	TGCAGCGTTGGAGGATCTAGCGGTTACAATGAGCAGTTCTTC
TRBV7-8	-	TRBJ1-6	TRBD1	CASSLSRDRGNSPLHF	TGTGCCAGCAGCTTAAGCCGGGACAGGGGTAATTCACCCCTCCACTTT
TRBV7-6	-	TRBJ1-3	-	CASSLGGNSGNTIYF	TGTGCCAGCAGCTTAGGAGGGAACTCTGGAAACACCATATATTTT
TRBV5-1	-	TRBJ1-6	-	CASSLAPSTGSNSPLHF	TGCGCCAGCAGCTTGGCGCCGTCGACAGGCAGTAATTCACCCCTCCACTTT
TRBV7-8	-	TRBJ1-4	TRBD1	CASSPQPRGKLFF	TGTGCCAGCAGCCCCCAGCCCAGGGGGAAACTGTTTTTT
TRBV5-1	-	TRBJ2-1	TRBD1	CASSLTGQASYNEQFF	TGCGCCAGCAGCCTGACGGGACAGGCATCCTACAATGAGCAGTTCTTC
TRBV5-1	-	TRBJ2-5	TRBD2	CASSPTPGLVSETQYF	TGCGCCAGCAGCCCGACTCCGGGACTAGTTTCAGAGACCCAGTACTTC
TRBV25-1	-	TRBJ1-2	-	CASSGFQGHNYGYTF	TGTGCCAGCAGTGGGTTCCAGGGACACAACTATGGCTACACCTTC
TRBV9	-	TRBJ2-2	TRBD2	CASSVGLAGVGTGELFF	TGTGCCAGCAGCGTAGGACTAGCGGGAGTAGGGACCGGGGAGCTGTTTTTT
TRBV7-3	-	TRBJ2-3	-	CASSPRQSTRADTQYF	TGTGCCAGCAGCCCCCGACAGTCTACCCGGGCAGATACGCAGTATTTT
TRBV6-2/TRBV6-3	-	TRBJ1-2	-	CASSYAQGYGYTF	TGTGCCAGCAGTTACGCTCAGGGCTATGGCTACACCTTC
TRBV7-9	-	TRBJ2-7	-	CASSLAGGYEQYF	TGTGCCAGCAGCTTAGCCGGGGGATACGAGCAGTACTTC
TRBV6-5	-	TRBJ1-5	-	CASSKPNQPQHF	TGTGCCAGCAGTAAGCCCAATCAGCCCCAGCATTTT
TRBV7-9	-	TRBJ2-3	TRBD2	CASSLGLAGDTQYF	TGTGCCAGCAGCCTTGGACTAGCGGGAGATACGCAGTATTTT
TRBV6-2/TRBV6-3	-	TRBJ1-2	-	CASSPRGGLGYTF	TGTGCCAGCAGTCCCCGAGGGGGTTTAGGCTACACCTTC